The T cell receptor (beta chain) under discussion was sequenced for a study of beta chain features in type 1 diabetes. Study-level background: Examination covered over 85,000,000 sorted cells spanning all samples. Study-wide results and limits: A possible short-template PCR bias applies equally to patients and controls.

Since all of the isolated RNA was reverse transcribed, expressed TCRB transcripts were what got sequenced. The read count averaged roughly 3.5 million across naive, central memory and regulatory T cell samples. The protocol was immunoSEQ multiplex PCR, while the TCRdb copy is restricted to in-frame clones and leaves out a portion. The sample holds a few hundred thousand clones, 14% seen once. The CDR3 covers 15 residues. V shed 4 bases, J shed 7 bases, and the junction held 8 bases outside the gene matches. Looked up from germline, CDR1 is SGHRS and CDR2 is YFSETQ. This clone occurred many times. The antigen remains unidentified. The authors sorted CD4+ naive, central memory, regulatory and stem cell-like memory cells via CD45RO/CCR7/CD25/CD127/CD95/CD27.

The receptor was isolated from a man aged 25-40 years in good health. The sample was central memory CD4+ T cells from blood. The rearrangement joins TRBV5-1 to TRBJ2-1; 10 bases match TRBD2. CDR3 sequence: CASSVTSGTRNEQFF. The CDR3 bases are TGCGCCAGCAGCGTAACTAGCGGGACTAGGAATGAGCAGTTCTTC.